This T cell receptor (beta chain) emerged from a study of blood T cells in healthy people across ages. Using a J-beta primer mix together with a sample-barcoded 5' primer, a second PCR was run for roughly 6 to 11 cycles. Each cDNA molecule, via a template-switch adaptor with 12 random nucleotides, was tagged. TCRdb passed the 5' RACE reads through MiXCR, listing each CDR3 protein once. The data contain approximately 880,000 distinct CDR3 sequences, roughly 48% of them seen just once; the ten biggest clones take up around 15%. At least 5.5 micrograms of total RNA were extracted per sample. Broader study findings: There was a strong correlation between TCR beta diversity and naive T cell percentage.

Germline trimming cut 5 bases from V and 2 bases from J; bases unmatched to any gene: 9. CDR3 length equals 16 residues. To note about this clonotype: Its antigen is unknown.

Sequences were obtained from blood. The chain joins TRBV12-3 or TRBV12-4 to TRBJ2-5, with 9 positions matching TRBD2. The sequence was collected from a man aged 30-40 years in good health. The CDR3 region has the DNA TGTGCCAGCAGTCCAGGGGCTAGCGGGGTTCAAGAGACCCAGTACTTC. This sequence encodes CASSPGASGVQETQYF.